This is a list of T cell receptor beta chains from one sample in a study of blood T cell repertoires in COVID-19. Sequencing was performed with immunoSEQ multiplex PCR; in TCRdb, only in-frame clones are kept and a portion is missing. The sample lists tens of thousands of clones, about nine tenths occurring once. The specimen was peripheral blood. These receptor sequences come from a human donor in a cohort sampled during active COVID-19. The CDR3 runs from the conserved cysteine through the conserved F or W. A D gene is named only where the DNA matches it firmly. Not every row has a clone size; where given, it reads once, few, many or a size class.

TGTGCCAGCAGCTCCTCAGCGGGAGTGAGTGAGCAGTACTTC CASSSSAGVSEQYF TRBV27 TRBD2 TRBJ2-7 -
TGTGCCAGAAGACAGGACGGGGTTCGTAGCAATCAGCCCCAGCATTTT CARRQDGVRSNQPQHF TRBV21-1 - TRBJ1-5 once
TGTGCCTCCCTAGCGGGGGGGGCCGATGAGCAGTTCTTC CASLAGGADEQFF TRBV6-6 TRBD2 TRBJ2-1 -
TGTGCCAGCAGTGAGGACAGGTCGGCTGGAAACACCATATATTTT CASSEDRSAGNTIYF TRBV6-1 TRBD1 TRBJ1-3 -
TGCGCCAGCAGCTTGGGGACAGGGGGCTCTCGAAATTCACCCCTCCACTTT CASSLGTGGSRNSPLHF TRBV5-1 TRBD1 TRBJ1-6 -
TGCGCCAGCAGCCTTACCAACACTGGAAACACCATATATTTT CASSLTNTGNTIYF TRBV5-1 - TRBJ1-3 -
TGTGCCAGCTCACCCCCGACTAGTTTCGGCACCGGGGAGCTGTTTTTT CASSPPTSFGTGELFF TRBV18 - TRBJ2-2 -
TGTGCCAGCAGTGAAGCAGGGGACTATGGCTACACCTTC CASSEAGDYGYTF TRBV6-1 - TRBJ1-2 -
TGCGCCAGCAGCCCAGACACCCTCTATGGCTACACCTTC CASSPDTLYGYTF TRBV5-1 - TRBJ1-2 -
TGTGCCAGCAGCTTAGGAGGACTAGCGGGAGGGTGGAGCACAGATACGCAGTATTTT CASSLGGLAGGWSTDTQYF TRBV11-2 TRBD2 TRBJ2-3 -
TGTGCCAGCAGCTCCCAGGGGCCCTATGGCTACACCTTC CASSSQGPYGYTF TRBV7-2 - TRBJ1-2 -
TGTGCCAGCGGTAGCGGGCTTTCCTACGAGCAGTACTTC CASGSGLSYEQYF TRBV13 TRBD2 TRBJ2-7 -
TGTGCCAGCAGCTCGGGACAGGGGTTGAACACTGAAGCTTTCTTT CASSSGQGLNTEAFF TRBV7-2 TRBD1 TRBJ1-1 once
TGTGCCTGGAGCTTTACAGCGGTGAATGAGCAGTTCTTC CAWSFTAVNEQFF TRBV30 - TRBJ2-1 -
TGTGCCGATTTTTATCGGGGGGCAGATGGCTACACCTTC CADFYRGADGYTF TRBV19 - TRBJ1-2 -
TGTGCCAGCAGGCCGGGGTTTAATCAGCCCCAGCATTTT CASRPGFNQPQHF TRBV2 - TRBJ1-5 -
TGTGCCAGCAGCTTAGTAGGAGGGACCTTTGACTACGAGCAGTACTTC CASSLVGGTFDYEQYF TRBV7-8 - TRBJ2-7 -
TGCAGTGCTAGTAAGGGAGAGGGAAACACCATATATTTT CSASKGEGNTIYF TRBV20-1 - TRBJ1-3 -
TGCGGGGGGGTGGGCACAGATACGCAGTATTTT CGGVGTDTQYF TRBV20-1 TRBD2 TRBJ2-3 -
TGTGCCAGCAGCTTCGCGCGTGACAGCGGGGGGGCCCATGAGCAGTTCTTC CASSFARDSGGAHEQFF TRBV5-6 TRBD2 TRBJ2-1 -
TGTGCCAGCAGCTTAGGCGGGAGTAAACCCTACGAGCAGTACTTC CASSLGGSKPYEQYF TRBV7-2 TRBD2 TRBJ2-7 -
TGTGCCAGCCGCTTGGGTTTGGGACTAGCAAGCCCAGATACGCAGTATTTT CASRLGLGLASPDTQYF TRBV7-8 TRBD2 TRBJ2-3 -
TGTGCCAGCAGCCTCAAAGGCCAGGGGGAGCAGTACTTC CASSLKGQGEQYF TRBV7-6 - TRBJ2-7 -
TGCAGCGTTGGGCTAGCGCCTTGGGAGACCCAGTACTTC CSVGLAPWETQYF TRBV29-1 - TRBJ2-5 -
TGTGCCAGTAGTATGGAACTAGCGGGGTCCCGTGGCACCGGGGAGCTGTTTTTT CASSMELAGSRGTGELFF TRBV19 TRBD2 TRBJ2-2 -
TGTGCCAGCAGCCTCGGGACACAAGAGACCCAGTACTTC CASSLGTQETQYF TRBV3-1/TRBV3-2 - TRBJ2-5 -
TGTGCCAGCAGTCTATACCAGGGGGGCTATGGCTACACCTTC CASSLYQGGYGYTF TRBV6-5 TRBD1 TRBJ1-2 -
TGTGCCAGCAGTTACTCGATCGCAGGGGCGGCCTACGAGCAGTACTTC CASSYSIAGAAYEQYF TRBV6-2/TRBV6-3 - TRBJ2-7 -
TGTGCCAGCTCACCGGGACTAGCGACGTACGAGCAGTACTTC CASSPGLATYEQYF TRBV18 TRBD2 TRBJ2-7 -
TGTGCCAGCAGTTATCACGGGACTAATGAGCAGTTCTTC CASSYHGTNEQFF TRBV7-9 - TRBJ2-1 -
TGTGCCAGCAGCTTGAGCGGACCTTACTACAATGAGCAGTTCTTC CASSLSGPYYNEQFF TRBV7-2 - TRBJ2-1 -
TGTGCCAGCAGTAGGGGACAGGTAAATCAGCCCCAGCATTTT CASSRGQVNQPQHF TRBV2 TRBD1 TRBJ1-5 medium-sized
TGTGCCAGCAGCGGCAGGGTGGAGACAGGGCGGCCAGAGACCCAGTACTTC CASSGRVETGRPETQYF TRBV9 TRBD1 TRBJ2-5 few
TGTGCCAGCAGTACCCGGGTTAATAATTCACCCCTCCACTTT CASSTRVNNSPLHF TRBV25-1 - TRBJ1-6 -
TGTGCCAGCAGGTTGACAGACTTCAGCAATCAGCCCCAGCATTTT CASRLTDFSNQPQHF TRBV28 - TRBJ1-5 -
TGTGCCAGCAAAATGGGACAGGGGCCCACCGGGGAGCTGTTTTTT CASKMGQGPTGELFF TRBV5-8 TRBD1 TRBJ2-2 -
TGTGCCAGCAGCCCTCCCGGACAGGGGGAATACGAGCAGTACTTC CASSPPGQGEYEQYF TRBV9 TRBD1 TRBJ2-7 -
TGTGCCAGCAGCCCCAGGGGCACCGGGGAGCTGTTTTTT CASSPRGTGELFF TRBV11-3 - TRBJ2-2 -
TGTGCCAGCAGGTTAGTCCCCTACGAGCAGTACTTC CASRLVPYEQYF TRBV6-6 - TRBJ2-7 -
TGTGCCAGCAGTTTTAGCGGGAACAATGAGCAGTTCTTC CASSFSGNNEQFF TRBV12-3/TRBV12-4 TRBD2 TRBJ2-1 -
TGTGCCAGCAGCGCGCTAGGAGGAGGGACAGGGGGCGGCGAGCAGTACTTC CASSALGGGTGGGEQYF TRBV7-9 TRBD1 TRBJ2-7 -
TGTGCCAGCAGTTACGGCGGGAGCCTCTACAATGAGCAGTTCTTC CASSYGGSLYNEQFF TRBV6-2/TRBV6-3 TRBD2 TRBJ2-1 -
TGCAGCGTGAATAGCGGGGGGGCTGGGCAGTACTTC CSVNSGGAGQYF TRBV29-1 TRBD2 TRBJ2-7 once
TGTGCCAGCAGCCCTCGGGGAGGGGGCACTGAAGCTTTCTTT CASSPRGGGTEAFF TRBV5-4 - TRBJ1-1 -
TGTGCCAGCAGCCAAGAGTTGTTGGGGGGGACTGAAGCTTTCTTT CASSQELLGGTEAFF TRBV3-1/TRBV3-2 - TRBJ1-1 -